This T cell receptor (beta chain) was sequenced in a study of tumor-infiltrating lymphocytes in oesophageal squamous cell carcinoma. This clonotype is termed medium-sized (0.01 to 0.1%). TCRdb reanalysed the PCR reads using MiXCR and keeps one entry per CDR3 protein. The sample lists thousands of distinct CDR3 sequences, roughly 14% occurring once. V lost 0 bases to trimming and J lost 5 bases, with 13 bases between them. Looked up from germline, CDR1 is MNHNY and CDR2 is SVGAGI (reference sequence). This CDR3 spans 15 amino acids. This clonotype originated in a male donor with esophageal squamous cell carcinoma. The chain has TRBV6-6 and TRBJ2-5; perhaps TRBD2 as D (6 bases). The specimen was blood. The CDR3 bases are TGTGCCAGCAGTTACTCAACGACTAGTAGGGAGACCCAGTACTTC. This encodes CASSYSTTSRETQYF.